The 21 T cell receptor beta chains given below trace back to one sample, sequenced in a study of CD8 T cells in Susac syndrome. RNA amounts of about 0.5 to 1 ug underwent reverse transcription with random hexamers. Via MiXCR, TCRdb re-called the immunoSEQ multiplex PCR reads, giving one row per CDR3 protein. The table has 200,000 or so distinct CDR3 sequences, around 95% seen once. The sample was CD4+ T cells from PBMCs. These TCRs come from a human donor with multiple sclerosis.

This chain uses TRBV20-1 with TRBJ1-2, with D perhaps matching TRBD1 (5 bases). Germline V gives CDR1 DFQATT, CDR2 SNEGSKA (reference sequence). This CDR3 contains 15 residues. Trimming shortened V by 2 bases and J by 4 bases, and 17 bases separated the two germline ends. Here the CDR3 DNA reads TGCAGTGCTAGACCCCCCCGGCGGGGCCGCTATGGCTACACCTTC. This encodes CSARPPRRGRYGYTF.

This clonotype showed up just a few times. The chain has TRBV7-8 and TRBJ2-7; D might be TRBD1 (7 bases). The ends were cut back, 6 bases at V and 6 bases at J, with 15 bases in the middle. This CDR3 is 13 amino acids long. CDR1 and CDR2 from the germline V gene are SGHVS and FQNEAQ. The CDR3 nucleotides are TGTGCCAGCAGTCGGAGGGGGCTGGGCGAGCAGTACTTC. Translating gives CASSRRGLGEQYF.

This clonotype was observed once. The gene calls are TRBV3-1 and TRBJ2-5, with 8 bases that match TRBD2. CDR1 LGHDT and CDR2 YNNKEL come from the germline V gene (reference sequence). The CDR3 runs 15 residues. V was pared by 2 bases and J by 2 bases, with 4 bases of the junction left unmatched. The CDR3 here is CASSQMTGGQETQYF. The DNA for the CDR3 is TGTGCCAGCAGCCAAATGACGGGGGGGCAAGAGACCCAGTACTTC.

The CDR3 DNA reads as TGTGCCAGCAGACGGACTAGCGGGGGGGCCGGAGTAAGAGAGACCCAGTACTTC. Translating it yields CASRRTSGGAGVRETQYF. The J gene is TRBJ2-5, the V gene TRBV3-1, with 15 bases aligning to TRBD2. This CDR3 contains 18 residues. Germline CDR1 reads LGHDT; CDR2 reads YNNKEL (reference sequence). The junction had 12 bases not matched to a gene; V was cut back by 6 bases and J by 4 bases.

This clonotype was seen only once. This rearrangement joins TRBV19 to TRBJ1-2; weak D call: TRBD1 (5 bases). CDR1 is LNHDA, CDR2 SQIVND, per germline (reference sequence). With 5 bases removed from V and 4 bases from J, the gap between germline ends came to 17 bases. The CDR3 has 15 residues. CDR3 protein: CASSVRGIVSYGYTF. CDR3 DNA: TGTGCCAGTAGTGTCCGGGGGATCGTGTCCTATGGCTACACCTTC.

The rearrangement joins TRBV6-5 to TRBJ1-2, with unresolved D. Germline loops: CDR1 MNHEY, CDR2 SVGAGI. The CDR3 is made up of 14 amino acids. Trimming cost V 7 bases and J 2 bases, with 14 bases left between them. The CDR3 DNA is TGTGCCAGCATGCCGGGCGGGTCAAACTATGGCTACACCTTC. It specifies CASMPGGSNYGYTF.

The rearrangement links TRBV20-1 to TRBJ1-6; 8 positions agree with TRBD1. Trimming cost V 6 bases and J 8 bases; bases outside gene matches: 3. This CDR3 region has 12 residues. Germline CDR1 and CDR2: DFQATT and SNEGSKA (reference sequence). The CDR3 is CSADRVDSPLHF. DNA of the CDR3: TGCAGTGCGGACAGGGTAGATTCACCCCTCCACTTT.

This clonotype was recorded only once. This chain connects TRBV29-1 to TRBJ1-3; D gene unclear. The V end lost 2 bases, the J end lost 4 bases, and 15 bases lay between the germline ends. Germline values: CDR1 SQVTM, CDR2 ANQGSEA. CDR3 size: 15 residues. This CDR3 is CSVEPRMARGNTIYF. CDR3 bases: TGCAGCGTTGAACCTCGGATGGCACGGGGAAACACCATATATTTT.

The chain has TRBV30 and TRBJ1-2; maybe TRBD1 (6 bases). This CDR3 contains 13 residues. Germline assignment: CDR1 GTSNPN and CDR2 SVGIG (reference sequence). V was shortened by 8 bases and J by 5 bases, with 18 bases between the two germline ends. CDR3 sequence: CATTRGGRYGYTF. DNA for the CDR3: TGTGCCACGACGAGAGGGGGTCGGTATGGCTACACCTTC.

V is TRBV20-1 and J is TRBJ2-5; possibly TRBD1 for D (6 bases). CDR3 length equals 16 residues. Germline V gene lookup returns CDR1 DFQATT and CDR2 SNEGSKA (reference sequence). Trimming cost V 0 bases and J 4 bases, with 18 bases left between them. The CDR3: CSARDLTGSRSETQYF. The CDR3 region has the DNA TGCAGTGCTAGAGATCTGACAGGATCAAGGTCAGAGACCCAGTACTTC.

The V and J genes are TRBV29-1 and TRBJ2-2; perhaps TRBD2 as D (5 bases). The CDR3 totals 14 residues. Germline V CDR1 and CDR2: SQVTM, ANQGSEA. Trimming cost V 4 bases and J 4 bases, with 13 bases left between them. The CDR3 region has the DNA TGCAGCGTTGGGGGTGGAGGTACCACCGGGGAGCTGTTTTTT. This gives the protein CSVGGGGTTGELFF.

The CDR3 bases are TGTGCCAGCAGTTTAGTGGGGACAGGGCCCCTCCACTTT. As protein: CASSLVGTGPLHF. The J gene is TRBJ1-6, the V gene TRBV12-3 or TRBV12-4; 9 bases align to TRBD1. Trimming cost V 1 base and J 13 bases; bases outside gene matches: 2. CDR3 size: 13 residues.

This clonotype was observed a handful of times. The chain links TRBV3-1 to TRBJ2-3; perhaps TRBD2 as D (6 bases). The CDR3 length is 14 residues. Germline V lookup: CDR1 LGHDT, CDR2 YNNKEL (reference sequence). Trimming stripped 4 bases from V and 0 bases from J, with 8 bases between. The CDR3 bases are TGTGCCAGCAGCCCCGGGGGTAGCACAGATACGCAGTATTTT. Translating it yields CASSPGGSTDTQYF.

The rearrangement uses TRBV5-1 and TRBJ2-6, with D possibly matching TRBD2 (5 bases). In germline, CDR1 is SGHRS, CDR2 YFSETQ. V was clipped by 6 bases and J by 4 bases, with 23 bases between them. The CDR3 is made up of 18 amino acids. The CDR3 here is CASTSEGPPLVGANVLTF. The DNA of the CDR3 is TGCGCCAGCACCTCCGAGGGCCCCCCGTTGGTAGGGGCCAACGTCCTGACTTTC. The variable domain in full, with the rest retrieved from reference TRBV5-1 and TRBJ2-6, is KAGVTQTPRYLIKTRGQQVTLSCSPISGHRSVSWYQQTPGQGLQFLFEYFSETQRNKGNFPGRFSGRQFSNSRSEMNVSTLELGDSALYLCASTSEGPPLVGANVLTFGAGSRLTVL.

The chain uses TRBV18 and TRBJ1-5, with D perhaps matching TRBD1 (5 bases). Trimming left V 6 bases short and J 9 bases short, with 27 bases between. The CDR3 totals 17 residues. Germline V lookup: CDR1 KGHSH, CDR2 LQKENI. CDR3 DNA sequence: TGTGCCAGCTCTCGGGGACTCCGGTCGCAAAGAGTAAGGCCCCAGCATTTT. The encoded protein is CASSRGLRSQRVRPQHF.

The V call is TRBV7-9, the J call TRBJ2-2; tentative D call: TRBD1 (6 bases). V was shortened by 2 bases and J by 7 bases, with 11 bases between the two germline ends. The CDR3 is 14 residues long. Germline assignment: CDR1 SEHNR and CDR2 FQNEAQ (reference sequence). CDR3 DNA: TGTGCCAGCAGCTTAAGGGACACGAGCGGGGAGCTGTTTTTT. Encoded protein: CASSLRDTSGELFF.

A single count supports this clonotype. CDR3 DNA sequence: TGTGCCAGCAGGAGCGGGGGAAGCTCCTACGAGCAGTACTTC. It encodes CASRSGGSSYEQYF. The rearrangement uses TRBV28 and TRBJ2-7, with 8 bases fitting TRBD2. The CDR3 length is 14 residues. CDR1 and CDR2 from the germline V gene are MDHEN and SYDVKM. Trimming at V came to 6 bases and at J to 0 bases, leaving 4 bases not matched to a gene.

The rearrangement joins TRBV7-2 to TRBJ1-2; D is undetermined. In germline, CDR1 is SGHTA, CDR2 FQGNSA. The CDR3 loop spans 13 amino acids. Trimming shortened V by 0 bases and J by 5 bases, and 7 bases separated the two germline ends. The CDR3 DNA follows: TGTGCCAGCAGCTTAGCGCGGGAATATGGCTACACCTTC. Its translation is CASSLAREYGYTF.

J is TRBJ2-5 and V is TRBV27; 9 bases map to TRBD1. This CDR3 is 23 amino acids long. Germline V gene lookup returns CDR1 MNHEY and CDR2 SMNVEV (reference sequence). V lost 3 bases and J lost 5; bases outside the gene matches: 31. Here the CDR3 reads CASSFWQDRRDSPDRGMEETQYF. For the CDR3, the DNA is TGTGCCAGCAGTTTTTGGCAAGACCGCCGGGATAGTCCCGACAGGGGGATGGAGGAGACCCAGTACTTC.

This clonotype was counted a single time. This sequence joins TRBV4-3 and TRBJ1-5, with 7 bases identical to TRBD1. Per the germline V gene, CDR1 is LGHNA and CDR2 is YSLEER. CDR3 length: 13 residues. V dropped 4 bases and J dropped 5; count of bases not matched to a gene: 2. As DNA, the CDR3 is TGCGCCAGCAGCCTCGACAGGGATCAGCCCCAGCATTTT. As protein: CASSLDRDQPQHF.

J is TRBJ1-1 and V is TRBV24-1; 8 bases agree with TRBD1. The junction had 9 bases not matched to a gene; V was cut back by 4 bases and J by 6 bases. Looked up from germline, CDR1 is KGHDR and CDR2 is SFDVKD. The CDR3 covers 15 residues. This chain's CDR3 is CATSDRDRGGPEAFF. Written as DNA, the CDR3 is TGTGCCACCAGTGACCGCGACAGGGGAGGTCCTGAAGCTTTCTTT.